Following are 24 T cell receptor beta chains from one sample sequenced in a study of blood T cell repertoires in COVID-19. Here immunoSEQ multiplex PCR was the method, and the copy in TCRdb shows in-frame clones only, minus some. The sample includes approximately 220,000 clones, 84% of them seen just once. What was sequenced was PBMCs or T cells enriched from blood (not recorded which). The receptors were sampled from a woman aged 40-49 years who had recovered from COVID-19.

The chain has TRBV11-2 and TRBJ2-5; 10 nucleotides match TRBD2. The germline V gene has CDR1 SGHAT and CDR2 FQNNGV. CDR3 size: 15 residues. Trimming cost V 5 bases and J 5 bases; bases outside gene matches: 8. For the CDR3, the DNA is TGTGCCAGCAGCCGCAGCGGGAGGGCCCAGGAGACCCAGTACTTC. As protein: CASSRSGRAQETQYF.

The chain carries TRBV2 and TRBJ1-5; 9 nucleotides match TRBD1. CDR1 and CDR2 from the germline V gene are SNHLY and FYNNEI. The CDR3 runs to 13 residues. V was clipped by 6 bases and J by 6 bases; unmatched bases: 3. CDR3 loop: CASRGQGLQPQHF. The DNA for the CDR3 is TGTGCCAGCAGGGGACAGGGTCTTCAGCCCCAGCATTTT.

The chain recombines TRBV24-1 with TRBJ1-1; D ambiguous. The ends were cut back, 7 bases at V and 2 bases at J, with 13 bases in the middle. Germline assignment: CDR1 KGHDR and CDR2 SFDVKD. CDR3 length equals 14 residues. The chain's CDR3 is CATRDSRGNTEAFF. CDR3 DNA: TGTGCCACCAGGGACTCCCGGGGTAACACTGAAGCTTTCTTT.

This chain uses TRBV4-1 with TRBJ1-2; 7 bases are a match to TRBD1. This CDR3 comprises 16 residues. CDR1 is MGHRA and CDR2 is YSYEKL in the germline V gene. With V trimmed by 0 bases and J by 2 bases, 6 bases remained unmatched. This CDR3 reads CASSQDLAGQNYGYTF. The CDR3 nucleotides are TGCGCCAGCAGCCAAGACTTAGCGGGACAGAACTATGGCTACACCTTC.

This clone has a handful of counts. This chain joins TRBV4-1 and TRBJ2-2; 8 bases map to TRBD1. Trimming took 2 bases from V and 4 from J; bases not matched to a gene: 6. CDR1 is MGHRA, CDR2 YSYEKL, per germline. The CDR3 spans 16 residues. The CDR3 spells CASSQTGQESTGELFF. The CDR3 nucleotides are TGCGCCAGCAGCCAAACGGGACAGGAGAGCACCGGGGAGCTGTTTTTT.

The chain carries TRBV21-1 and TRBJ1-3. TRBV21-1 is described as a pseudogene. This CDR3 has 13 amino acids. CDR3 coding DNA: TGTGCCAGCAGTCCCGGGACTGGAAACACCATATATTTT. It specifies CASSPGTGNTIYF.

This clone was picked up many times. V gene TRBV18 combines with J gene TRBJ2-2; 8 positions agree with TRBD2. The CDR3 has 15 residues. J was trimmed by 3 bases and V by 1 base; bases with no gene match: 1. Germline CDR1 KGHSH, CDR2 LQKENI. CDR3 nucleotide sequence: TGTGCCAGCTCACCACAAGCGGGAGACACCGGGGAGCTGTTTTTT. Its protein product is CASSPQAGDTGELFF.

CDR3 nucleotides: TGTGCCAGTAACGACAGGGGAGTATATGGCTACACCTTC. It is translated as CASNDRGVYGYTF. The V call is TRBV19, the J call TRBJ1-2, with 8 bases aligning to TRBD1. Looked up from germline, CDR1 is LNHDA and CDR2 is SQIVND (reference sequence). The CDR3 has 13 residues. The V segment lost 7 bases and the J segment 5 bases; nucleotides outside the gene matches: 6.

The chain recombines TRBV24-1 with TRBJ2-1; 11 bases match TRBD2. With V trimmed by 3 bases and J by 8 bases, 11 bases remained unmatched. Germline lookup yields CDR1 KGHDR and CDR2 SFDVKD. The CDR3 has 17 residues. The CDR3, as DNA: TGTGCCACCAGTGATCCCAGTTCTAGCGGGAGGTTCGATGAGCAGTTCTTC. This translates into CATSDPSSSGRFDEQFF.

J is TRBJ1-2 and V is TRBV7-9, with 7 bases identical to TRBD1. CDR1 and CDR2 from the germline V gene are SEHNR and FQNEAQ (reference sequence). V was pared by 6 bases and J by 0 bases, with 10 bases of the junction left unmatched. CDR3 size: 16 residues. The chain's CDR3 is CASSNLPGQTNYGYTF. In DNA, the CDR3 is TGTGCCAGCAGTAACCTACCGGGACAGACTAACTATGGCTACACCTTC.

This chain uses TRBV7-2 with TRBJ2-3; the match to TRBD2 covers 7 bases. CDR1 and CDR2 (germline): SGHTA, FQGNSA. Unmatched junction bases numbered 9, after V lost 4 bases and J lost 5 bases. This CDR3 comprises 15 residues. CDR3: CASSSALTGGDTQYF. CDR3 DNA sequence: TGTGCCAGCAGCTCAGCATTAACGGGGGGAGATACGCAGTATTTT.

The chain joins TRBV11-2 to TRBJ2-7, with 9 bases lining up with TRBD1. CDR1 is SGHAT and CDR2 is FQNNGV in the germline V gene. V was clipped by 5 bases and J by 8 bases; unmatched bases: 10. The CDR3 length is 14 residues. This CDR3 reads CASSPPGQGKKQYV. The DNA for the CDR3 is TGTGCCAGCAGCCCTCCCGGACAGGGGAAAAAGCAGTACGTC.

The chain combines TRBV5-1 with TRBJ1-1, with D possibly matching TRBD1 (5 bases). Germline loops: CDR1 SGHRS, CDR2 YFSETQ. V lost 2 bases and J 5 bases, leaving 13 bases between the germline ends. CDR3 length equals 14 residues. In DNA form, the CDR3 reads TGCGCCAGCAGCTTTCAACAGGTGGGGACTGAAGCTTTCTTT. Translated: CASSFQQVGTEAFF.

The J gene is TRBJ1-1, the V gene TRBV19, with D possibly being TRBD1 (6 bases). CDR1 and CDR2 (germline): LNHDA, SQIVND (reference sequence). The germline V and J ends were trimmed by 7 bases and 5 bases, with 17 bases remaining between them. The CDR3 covers 14 residues. The CDR3 DNA reads TGTGCCAGTAAGGACAGCGCTTTGGGGACTGAAGCTTTCTTT. This codes for CASKDSALGTEAFF.

The CDR3: CASSASPLATSGANVLTF. CDR3 in DNA: TGTGCCAGCAGCGCGAGTCCCCTAGCAACCTCTGGGGCCAACGTCCTGACTTTC. The rearrangement joins TRBV7-9 to TRBJ2-6, with D perhaps matching TRBD2 (5 bases). The germline V and J ends were trimmed by 5 bases and 0 bases, with 17 bases remaining between them. The CDR3 is made up of 18 amino acids. Germline V gene data show CDR1 as SEHNR and CDR2 as FQNEAQ (reference sequence).

The gene calls are TRBV6-5 and TRBJ1-6; D is ambiguous. The CDR3 sequence is 15 residues long. CDR1 and CDR2 (germline): MNHEY, SVGAGI. V dropped 5 bases and J dropped 7 bases, with 15 bases sitting between them. The CDR3 sequence is CASSPTVLRNSPLHF. CDR3 nucleotides: TGTGCCAGCAGTCCGACCGTGTTGAGGAATTCACCCCTCCACTTT.

The chain carries TRBV7-2 and TRBJ2-5, with TRBD1 identical over 9 bases. Germline assignment: CDR1 SGHTA and CDR2 FQGNSA. The V segment lost 5 bases and the J segment 3 bases; nucleotides outside the gene matches: 10. The CDR3 loop spans 16 amino acids. CDR3 DNA sequence: TGTGCCAGCAGCCCACAGGGGGCTTATGTCGAAGAGACCCAGTACTTC. Translating it yields CASSPQGAYVEETQYF.

The V gene is TRBV7-9, the J gene TRBJ2-3; TRBD1 agrees at 7 bases. Unmatched junction bases numbered 10, after V lost 5 bases and J lost 2 bases. Germline CDR1 and CDR2: SEHNR and FQNEAQ (reference sequence). This CDR3 is built from 16 residues. For the CDR3, the DNA is TGTGCCAGCAGCGAGGGGGCCGGGTACCTCACAGATACGCAGTATTTT. This sequence encodes CASSEGAGYLTDTQYF.

The chain has TRBV3-1 (or the pseudogene TRBV3-2) and TRBJ2-1; no clear D. The germline CDR1 and CDR2 sequences are LGHDT and YNNKEL (reference sequence). Trimming left V 4 bases short and J 7 bases short, with 8 bases between. The CDR3 runs 12 residues. The CDR3 nucleotides are TGTGCCAGCAGCCCCGGTTGGAATGAGCAGTTCTTC. Translating gives CASSPGWNEQFF.

The J gene is TRBJ2-7, the V gene TRBV14; D gene uncertain. The CDR3 is 11 residues long. CDR1 and CDR2 from the germline V gene are SGHDN and FVKESK. V lost 3 bases and J lost 2, with 2 bases in between. CDR3 bases: TGTGCCAGCAGCCACGCCTACGAGCAGTACTTC. Translating it yields CASSHAYEQYF.

This clone has just one count. The chain has TRBV12-3 or TRBV12-4 and TRBJ2-2, with 8 bases matching TRBD1. Unmatched junction bases numbered 2, after V lost 4 bases and J lost 7 bases. The CDR3 contains 13 residues. The CDR3 sequence is CASSYRGYGELFF. In DNA, the CDR3 is TGTGCCAGCAGTTACAGGGGGTACGGGGAGCTGTTTTTT.

Regarding this clone: An end of the junction differs from the germline gene, which may be a read error. The V gene is TRBV24-1, the J gene TRBJ1-1; D gene uncertain. CDR1 and CDR2 (germline): KGHDR, SFDVKD. The CDR3 totals 17 residues. The CDR3 coding sequence is TGTGCCACCAGTGATTTGAAAGATCGGGTCAAACGGAGCCCCTTGATTTTT. Residues: CATSDLKDRVKRSPLIF.

This clone was recorded once. The CDR3 region is CASRPRAFQRDTGYEQYF. The CDR3 DNA is TGTGCCAGCAGACCCCGCGCCTTTCAGAGGGACACTGGCTACGAGCAGTACTTC. This chain uses TRBV28 with TRBJ2-7; D perhaps matches TRBD1 (6 bases). V was clipped by 6 bases and J by 3 bases, with 27 bases between them. The CDR3 totals 18 residues. Looked up from germline, CDR1 is MDHEN and CDR2 is SYDVKM. Filled out from reference TRBV28 and TRBJ2-7, the complete variable domain reads DVKVTQSSRYLVKRTGEKVFLECVQDMDHENMFWYRQDPGLGLRLIYFSYDVKMKEKGDIPEGYSVSREKKERFSLILESASTNQTSMYLCASRPRAFQRDTGYEQYFGPGTRLTVT.

This rearrangement joins TRBV14 to TRBJ2-2; TRBD2 agrees at 7 bases. The V gene's germline CDR1 is SGHDN and CDR2 FVKESK. The CDR3 is 16 amino acids. J gave up 7 bases and V 4 bases, and 12 bases lay outside the gene matches. The CDR3 DNA reads as TGTGCCAGCAGCCGCCGCATCGGCGGGAGAGTCGGGGAGCTGTTTTTT. As protein: CASSRRIGGRVGELFF.